This entry lists 20 T cell receptor beta chains sequenced from one sample in a study of blood T cell repertoires in COVID-19. The method was immunoSEQ multiplex PCR; TCRdb's version includes in-frame clones alone and lacks a portion of them. The sample contains about 120,000 clones, approximately 87% of which appear only once. The material sequenced was peripheral blood. Source of these receptors: a man aged 25 to 40 with acute or convalescent COVID-19.

This rearrangement joins TRBV6-5 to TRBJ2-3; 9 bases are shared with TRBD2. Germline V gene lookup returns CDR1 MNHEY and CDR2 SVGAGI. Trimming removed 7 bases from V and 4 bases from J; junction bases left unmatched: 6. This CDR3 spans 14 amino acids. The CDR3 DNA follows: TGTGCCAGCATGGTGGCTAGCGGGGCAGATACGCAGTATTTT. Translated: CASMVASGADTQYF.

The rearrangement uses TRBV11-3 and TRBJ2-3; 10 bases line up with TRBD1. Germline loops: CDR1 SGHNT, CDR2 YENEEA. The J segment lost 3 bases and the V segment lost 5 bases, leaving 2 bases of the junction unmatched. The CDR3 runs to 14 residues. CDR3 sequence: CASSRDRGTDTQYF. CDR3 DNA: TGTGCCAGCAGCAGGGACAGGGGTACAGATACGCAGTATTTT.

The chain is built from TRBV7-6 and TRBJ2-3; 9 nucleotides agree with TRBD2. V dropped 2 bases and J dropped 6; count of bases not matched to a gene: 6. Germline V CDR1 and CDR2: SGHVS, FNYEAQ. The CDR3 is 15 residues long. CDR3 amino acids: CASSLSAGGQDTQYF. DNA of the CDR3: TGTGCCAGCAGCTTATCGGCGGGGGGGCAGGATACGCAGTATTTT.

The chain couples TRBV27 to TRBJ2-7; D is unclear. The CDR3 consists of 13 residues. The germline V and J ends were trimmed by 0 bases and 3 bases, with 6 bases remaining between them. The V gene's germline CDR1 is MNHEY and CDR2 SMNVEV (reference sequence). CDR3: CASSLSEYYEQYF. Here the CDR3 DNA reads TGTGCCAGCAGTTTATCGGAGTACTACGAGCAGTACTTC.

The gene calls are TRBV15 and TRBJ2-5; tentatively, D is TRBD2 (6 bases). The V end lost 0 bases, the J end lost 5 bases, and 10 bases lay between the germline ends. CDR1 is LNHNV and CDR2 is YYDKDF in the germline V gene (reference sequence). The CDR3 spans 14 residues. CDR3 sequence: CATSRDRGRETQYF. CDR3 sequence (DNA): TGTGCCACCAGCAGAGATCGGGGGAGGGAGACCCAGTACTTC.

The chain uses TRBV7-9 and TRBJ2-7, with 7 bases matching TRBD1. Germline V gene lookup returns CDR1 SEHNR and CDR2 FQNEAQ (reference sequence). Unmatched junction bases numbered 10, after V lost 3 bases and J lost 2 bases. CDR3 size: 16 residues. This CDR3 reads CASSLANRGNPYEQYF. In DNA, the CDR3 is TGTGCCAGCAGCTTGGCCAACAGGGGAAACCCCTACGAGCAGTACTTC.

The chain uses TRBV6-5 and TRBJ1-6; 7 positions agree with TRBD1. Trimming removed 7 bases from V and 6 bases from J; junction bases left unmatched: 3. The CDR3 has 13 amino acids. Germline CDR1 reads MNHEY; CDR2 reads SVGAGI. CDR3 region: CASTDRVNSPLHF. CDR3 DNA sequence: TGTGCCAGCACCGACAGGGTTAATTCACCCCTCCACTTT.

This chain joins TRBV4-1 and TRBJ2-3; weak D call: TRBD2 (6 bases). V shed 4 bases and J shed 1 base, with 9 bases lying between them. The CDR3 contains 14 residues. Per germline, CDR1 MGHRA and CDR2 YSYEKL. The CDR3 DNA is TGCGCCAGCAGCCCGGGGGTAGGCACAGATACGCAGTATTTT. It codes for CASSPGVGTDTQYF.

The V gene is TRBV6-6, the J gene TRBJ1-6; TRBD1 agrees at 10 bases. Germline CDR1 and CDR2: MNHNY and SVGAGI (reference sequence). The CDR3 spans 15 residues. V trimming: 2 bases; J trimming: 8 bases; junction bases outside the gene matches: 3. CDR3 protein: CASSYRDRGYSPLHF. In nucleotides, the CDR3 is TGTGCCAGCAGTTACCGGGACAGGGGCTATTCACCCCTCCACTTT.

V gene TRBV4-1 combines with J gene TRBJ1-5; D ambiguous. With 2 bases removed from V and 7 bases from J, the gap between germline ends came to 12 bases. Germline V CDR1 and CDR2: MGHRA, YSYEKL. The CDR3 has 14 residues. CDR3 coding DNA: TGCGCCAGCAGCCAAAGAGCGGGTCCGCAGCCCCAGCATTTT. Amino acids: CASSQRAGPQPQHF.

The V call is TRBV27, the J call TRBJ1-5; 7 bases align to TRBD1. J lost 3 bases, V lost 4 bases, and 6 bases had no gene match. Germline lookup yields CDR1 MNHEY and CDR2 SMNVEV (reference sequence). The length of the CDR3 is 15 residues. CDR3 residues: CASSSGQLNNQPQHF. DNA of the CDR3: TGTGCCAGCAGTTCGGGACAGCTAAACAATCAGCCCCAGCATTTT.

This clone was picked up one time. This chain joins TRBV19 and TRBJ2-1, with a tentative D call TRBD1 (6 bases). The CDR3 has 14 amino acids. Germline CDR1 LNHDA, CDR2 SQIVND (reference sequence). Trimming shortened V by 1 base and J by 7 bases, and 11 bases separated the two germline ends. As DNA, the CDR3 is TGTGCCAGTAGTATAGGTGGGGGCTTAAATGAGCAGTTCTTC. It encodes CASSIGGGLNEQFF.

This clone has a handful of counts. This sequence joins TRBV10-3 and TRBJ1-2; tentatively, D is TRBD1 (6 bases). CDR1 ENHRY and CDR2 SYGVKD come from the germline V gene. The V end lost 0 bases, the J end lost 3 bases, and 14 bases lay between the germline ends. There are 16 residues in the CDR3. CDR3 sequence: CAISESVGGADYGYTF. The CDR3 region has the DNA TGTGCCATCAGTGAGTCGGTCGGGGGGGCGGACTATGGCTACACCTTC.

The J gene is TRBJ2-7, the V gene TRBV2; a weak D match, TRBD2 (6 bases). This CDR3 is 14 amino acids long. Germline-derived CDR1 and CDR2 are SNHLY and FYNNEI. V was clipped by 3 bases and J by 0 bases, with 9 bases between them. For the CDR3, the DNA is TGTGCCAGCAGTGAGGTCGGGGGCTCCTACGAGCAGTACGTC. Its protein product is CASSEVGGSYEQYV.

In this sample, this clone turned up once. This rearrangement joins TRBV27 to TRBJ2-3, with a possible D match to TRBD2 (6 bases). CDR1 MNHEY and CDR2 SMNVEV come from the germline V gene (reference sequence). The CDR3 length is 16 residues. V was clipped by 5 bases and J by 0 bases, with 15 bases between them. The CDR3 reads CASSTGSSPSTDTQYF. The CDR3 region has the DNA TGTGCCAGCAGTACCGGGAGTTCTCCTAGCACAGATACGCAGTATTTT.

This chain uses TRBV7-3 with TRBJ2-1; 8 positions agree with TRBD1. The CDR3 covers 12 residues. V gave up 4 bases and J gave up 10 bases; unmatched junction bases: 3. Germline lookup yields CDR1 SGHTA and CDR2 FQGTGA. In nucleotides, the CDR3 is TGTGCCAGCAGCTCAGGGACAGGCGAGCAGTTCTTC. Protein sequence: CASSSGTGEQFF. Together with reference TRBV7-3 and TRBJ2-1, the CDR3 gives the full variable domain: GAGVSQTPSNKVTEKGKYVELRCDPISGHTALYWYRQSLGQGPEFLIYFQGTGAADDSGLPNDRFFAVRPEGSVSTLKIQRTERGDSAVYLCASSSGTGEQFFGPGTRLTVL.

The chain carries TRBV7-6 and TRBJ1-3, with D tentatively TRBD1 (5 bases). Germline CDR1 SGHVS, CDR2 FNYEAQ. Trimming removed 1 base from V and 2 bases from J, with 9 bases in between. The CDR3 runs to 15 residues. CDR3 DNA: TGTGCCAGCAGCTTAGATGGGACTCCTGGAAACACCATATATTTT. As protein: CASSLDGTPGNTIYF.

A few counts support this clone. Other nucleotide sequences in the sample specify the same CDR3. CDR3 residues: CASRDSGNTIYF. The CDR3 DNA follows: TGTGCCAGCAGGGACAGCGGAAACACCATATATTTT. This chain uses TRBV11-2 with TRBJ1-3; D perhaps matches TRBD1 (6 bases). Germline V gene data show CDR1 as SGHAT and CDR2 as FQNNGV. V shed 6 bases and J shed 4 bases, with 7 bases lying between them. The CDR3 consists of 12 residues.

The CDR3 coding sequence is TGTGCCAGCAGCTTAGGTTTCGGGGCTAGCGGGAGAACAGATACGCAGTATTTT. This encodes CASSLGFGASGRTDTQYF. J is TRBJ2-3 and V is TRBV7-6, with 10 nucleotides matching TRBD2. This CDR3 spans 18 amino acids. Germline-derived CDR1 and CDR2 are SGHVS and FNYEAQ. With 1 base clipped from V and 3 bases from J, the junction kept 10 bases outside the gene matches.

This clone was seen repeatedly, ten times or more. This chain connects TRBV6-4 to TRBJ2-3; TRBD2 is a possible D gene (6 bases). V was cut by 3 bases and J by 4 bases, with 11 bases left in between. This CDR3 region has 14 residues. The germline CDR1 and CDR2 sequences are MRHNA and SNTAGT. The CDR3 DNA reads as TGTGCCAGCAGTGAATCTCGGGAGTCAGATACGCAGTATTTT. Translated, it gives CASSESRESDTQYF.